Each of the 22 T cell receptor beta chains below was sequenced from the same sample in a study of blood T cells in healthy people across ages. Using a J-beta primer mix together with a sample-barcoded 5' primer, a second PCR was run for roughly 6 to 12 cycles. TCRdb passed the 5' RACE reads through MiXCR, listing each CDR3 protein once. Of approximately 800,000 distinct CDR3 sequences detected, 58% appear once; the ten largest clones hold approximately 23%. The sequencing input was blood. These receptors originate from a man aged 25 to 40 in good health.

This clonotype was found a few times. The rearrangement uses TRBV3-1 and TRBJ2-1; D remains unclear. Germline V gene lookup returns CDR1 LGHDT and CDR2 YNNKEL (reference sequence). Deletions cut 2 bases from V and 8 bases from J, with 10 bases between. This CDR3 has 13 amino acids. CDR3: CASSQLQAHEQFF. The CDR3 DNA sequence: TGTGCCAGCAGCCAACTTCAGGCCCATGAGCAGTTCTTC.

The rearrangement uses TRBV12-3 or TRBV12-4 and TRBJ2-7, with D perhaps matching TRBD1 or TRBD2 (5 bases each). V was trimmed by 5 bases and J by 5 bases, leaving 13 bases between them. The CDR3 has 13 residues. CDR3 sequence: CASSGQAVHEQYF. CDR3 coding DNA: TGTGCCAGCAGTGGACAAGCGGTCCACGAGCAGTACTTC.

The chain links TRBV7-2 to TRBJ1-3; no clear D gene. V lost 4 bases to trimming and J lost 4 bases, with 8 bases between them. Germline V gives CDR1 SGHTA, CDR2 FQGNSA. CDR3 size: 13 residues. The CDR3 bases are TGTGCCAGCAGCTCTGATATCGGAAACACCATATATTTT. Amino acids: CASSSDIGNTIYF.

The chain couples TRBV6-6 to TRBJ1-1; unclear D gene. Trimming took 9 bases from V and 5 from J, leaving 10 bases between them. The CDR3 covers 11 residues. Germline CDR1 is MNHNY and CDR2 is SVGAGI (reference sequence). The CDR3 spells CASVYGTEAFF. CDR3 coding DNA: TGTGCCAGTGTTTATGGGACTGAAGCTTTCTTT.

The chain combines TRBV6-1 with TRBJ1-5; 7 positions match TRBD1. The CDR3 totals 13 residues. Trimming cost V 6 bases and J 7 bases; bases outside gene matches: 6. Germline V gives CDR1 MNHNS, CDR2 SASEGT. The CDR3: CASSQTGSQPQHF. In DNA, the CDR3 is TGTGCCAGCAGCCAGACAGGGAGCCAGCCCCAGCATTTT.

The genes are TRBV20-1 and TRBJ1-1, with D hard to call. The CDR3 contains 11 residues. Per germline, CDR1 DFQATT and CDR2 SNEGSKA (reference sequence). V lost 1 base, J lost 9 bases, and 9 bases lay in between. CDR3 DNA: TGCAGTGCTAGAGCCACCCACCAAGCTTTCTTT. Its translation: CSARATHQAFF.

V usage is TRBV20-1 and J usage is TRBJ2-3, with a tentative D call TRBD2 (5 bases). This CDR3 region has 13 residues. Trimming left V 6 bases short and J 1 base short, with 11 bases between. Germline lookup yields CDR1 DFQATT and CDR2 SNEGSKA (reference sequence). The CDR3 bases are TGCAGTGCCCTCGGACTCGGCACAGATACGCAGTATTTT. Its protein product is CSALGLGTDTQYF.

This sequence joins TRBV7-2 and TRBJ2-5; a weak D match, TRBD1 (7 bases). CDR3 length: 16 amino acids. With 5 bases removed from V and 1 base from J, the gap between germline ends came to 17 bases. Germline CDR1 and CDR2: SGHTA and FQGNSA. The DNA of the CDR3 is TGTGCCAGCAGCCAGGGGCCGCAGGGGGGCCAAGAGACCCAGTACTTC. Translation: CASSQGPQGGQETQYF.

The rearrangement uses TRBV20-1 and TRBJ2-1, with D perhaps TRBD1 or TRBD2 (6 bases each). CDR3 length: 14 amino acids. Trimming took off 2 bases at V and 6 bases at J, with 14 bases between the two ends. Per germline, CDR1 DFQATT and CDR2 SNEGSKA (reference sequence). CDR3 in amino acids: CSARLTGAPNEQFF. The CDR3 nucleotides read TGCAGTGCTAGACTCACGGGGGCACCCAATGAGCAGTTCTTC.

The chain couples TRBV3-1 to TRBJ1-5, with 8 bases fitting TRBD1. The V and J ends lost 4 bases and 9 bases, in that order; junction bases with no gene match: 8. This CDR3 is built from 14 residues. Germline V gene lookup returns CDR1 LGHDT and CDR2 YNNKEL (reference sequence). This chain's CDR3 is CASSLGTGDWPQHF. For the CDR3, the DNA is TGTGCCAGCAGCCTCGGGACAGGTGACTGGCCCCAGCATTTT.

The chain is built from TRBV5-1 and TRBJ1-6, with 7 bases fitting TRBD1. The germline V gene has CDR1 SGHRS and CDR2 YFSETQ. V dropped 3 bases and J dropped 6; count of bases not matched to a gene: 9. The length of the CDR3 is 16 residues. The CDR3 spells CASSSGGDRSNSPLHF. The CDR3 bases are TGCGCCAGCAGCTCTGGTGGGGACAGATCTAATTCACCCCTCCACTTT.

V gene TRBV6-2 or TRBV6-3 combines with J gene TRBJ2-7; weak D call: TRBD1 (6 bases). The CDR3 sequence is 14 residues long. Per the germline V gene, CDR1 is MNHEY and CDR2 is SVGEGT. Trimming left V 6 bases short and J 7 bases short, with 19 bases between. CDR3 region: CASSPGRTVDEQYF. The CDR3 nucleotides read TGTGCCAGCAGCCCCGGCCGGACAGTCGATGAGCAGTACTTC.

The chain uses TRBV12-3 or TRBV12-4 and TRBJ2-3, with 11 bases that match TRBD2. Unmatched junction bases numbered 14, after V lost 3 bases and J lost 6 bases. This CDR3 spans 18 amino acids. The CDR3 loop reads CASSFGGLAGGPRDTQYF. The DNA of the CDR3 is TGTGCCAGCAGTTTTGGCGGGCTAGCGGGGGGCCCCCGGGATACGCAGTATTTT.

This clonotype is a singleton in its sample. The CDR3, as DNA: TGTGCCAGCAGCCGGAGGTGGTCGGGGACCGTGGAGACCCAGTACTTC. It yields the protein CASSRRWSGTVETQYF. V usage is TRBV5-4 and J usage is TRBJ2-5, with D perhaps TRBD1 or TRBD2 (5 bases each). The CDR3 consists of 16 residues. V lost 4 bases and J 5 bases, leaving 21 bases between the germline ends. Germline V gene data show CDR1 as SGHNT and CDR2 as YYREEE (reference sequence).

Note on this clonotype: A junction boundary mismatches the germline segment, possibly from a read error. The chain uses TRBV7-2 and TRBJ2-1; 8 bases match TRBD2. CDR1 SGHTA and CDR2 FQGNSA come from the germline V gene. CDR3 size: 18 residues. CDR3 sequence reads: CANSARASGRPSYNEQFF. CDR3 coding DNA: TGTGCCAACAGCGCCCGCGCTAGCGGGCGACCCTCCTACAATGAGCAGTTCTTC. Supplemented by reference TRBV7-2 and TRBJ2-1, the full variable domain reads GAGVSQSPSNKVTEKGKDVELRCDPISGHTALYWYRQSLGQGLEFLIYFQGNSAPDKSGLPSDRFSAERTGGSVSTLTIQRTQQEDSAVYLCANSARASGRPSYNEQFFGPGTRLTVL.

This clonotype was recorded once. CDR3 sequence reads: CASSLANRYRSGANVLTF. The CDR3 DNA reads TGTGCCAGCAGCTTAGCAAACCGCTACCGCTCTGGGGCCAACGTCCTGACTTTC. V usage is TRBV7-8 and J usage is TRBJ2-6; D gene unclear. The germline V gene encodes CDR1 SGHVS and CDR2 FQNEAQ. The CDR3 consists of 18 residues. Trimming took off 0 bases at V and 0 bases at J, with 12 bases between the two ends.

This chain uses TRBV2 with TRBJ2-3, with 7 bases aligning to TRBD2. The germline CDR1 and CDR2 sequences are SNHLY and FYNNEI. J lost 10 bases, V lost 3 bases, and 4 bases had no gene match. The CDR3 runs 12 residues. CDR3 amino acids: CASSEDTSAQYF. CDR3 DNA: TGTGCCAGCAGTGAGGATACTAGCGCGCAGTATTTT.

This chain connects TRBV25-1 to TRBJ2-2; tentative D call: TRBD2 (6 bases). V lost 6 bases and J 3 bases, leaving 14 bases between the germline ends. CDR1 MGHDK and CDR2 SYGVNS come from the germline V gene. The CDR3 covers 15 residues. In DNA, the CDR3 is TGTGCCAGCAGAAGGGATAGCGGATACACCGGGGAGCTGTTTTTT. It specifies CASRRDSGYTGELFF.

The V call is TRBV28, the J call TRBJ1-1; D ambiguous. This CDR3 is 14 amino acids long. V was cut by 6 bases and J by 5 bases, with 16 bases left in between. CDR1 and CDR2 (germline): MDHEN, SYDVKM. The CDR3: CASRLNTWGTEAFF. As DNA, the CDR3 is TGTGCCAGCAGACTTAACACGTGGGGAACTGAAGCTTTCTTT.

This clonotype showed up just a few times. V is TRBV7-3 and J is TRBJ2-3; 10 bases fit TRBD2. The CDR3 is 13 residues long. Germline CDR1 and CDR2: SGHTA and FQGTGA. The J segment lost 14 bases and the V segment lost 5 bases, leaving 10 bases of the junction unmatched. The CDR3 loop is CASSPEREGRLYF. Here the CDR3 DNA reads TGTGCCAGCAGCCCCGAGCGGGAGGGCCGTCTGTATTTT.

This clonotype appeared many times. The chain is built from TRBV4-3 and TRBJ2-1; TRBD2 agrees at 11 bases. Germline lookup yields CDR1 LGHNA and CDR2 YSLEER. J lost 9 bases, V lost 0 bases, and 10 bases had no gene match. This CDR3 contains 17 residues. In nucleotides, the CDR3 is TGCGCCAGCAGCCAAGATTCCCCTAGCGGGAGGACCGGTGAGCAGTTCTTC. This codes for CASSQDSPSGRTGEQFF.

The chain couples TRBV18 to TRBJ2-1; 11 bases map to TRBD2. This CDR3 contains 15 residues. J gave up 4 bases and V 8 bases, and 7 bases lay outside the gene matches. Germline V gene data show CDR1 as KGHSH and CDR2 as LQKENI. The DNA for the CDR3 is TGTGCCAGCGAAGCCGGGACTAGCGGTTACAATGAGCAGTTCTTC. This translates into CASEAGTSGYNEQFF.